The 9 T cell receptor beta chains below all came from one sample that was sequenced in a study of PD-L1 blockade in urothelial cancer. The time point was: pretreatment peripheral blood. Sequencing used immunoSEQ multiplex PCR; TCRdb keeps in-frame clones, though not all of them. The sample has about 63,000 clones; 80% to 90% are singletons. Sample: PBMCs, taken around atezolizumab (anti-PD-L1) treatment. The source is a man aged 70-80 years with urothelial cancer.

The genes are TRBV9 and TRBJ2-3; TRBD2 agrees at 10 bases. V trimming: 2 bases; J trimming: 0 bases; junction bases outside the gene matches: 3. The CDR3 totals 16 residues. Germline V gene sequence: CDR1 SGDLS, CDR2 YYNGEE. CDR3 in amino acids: CASSVTSGMSTDTQYF. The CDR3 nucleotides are TGTGCCAGCAGCGTCACTAGCGGGATGAGCACAGATACGCAGTATTTT.

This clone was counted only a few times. The CDR3 loop reads CASVYREGQPQHF. For the CDR3, the DNA is TGTGCCAGTGTTTACAGGGAGGGGCAGCCCCAGCATTTT. V usage is TRBV19 and J usage is TRBJ1-5; possibly TRBD1 for D (6 bases). There are 13 residues in the CDR3. V dropped 8 bases and J dropped 7 bases, with 15 bases sitting between them. Germline assignment: CDR1 LNHDA and CDR2 SQIVND (reference sequence).

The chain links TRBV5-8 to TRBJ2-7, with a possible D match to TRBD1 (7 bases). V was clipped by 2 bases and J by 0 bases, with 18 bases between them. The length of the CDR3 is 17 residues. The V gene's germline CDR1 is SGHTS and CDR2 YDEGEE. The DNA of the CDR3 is TGTGCCAGCAGCTTTTCCCGCGGGACAGCCATCTCCTACGAGCAGTACTTC. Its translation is CASSFSRGTAISYEQYF.

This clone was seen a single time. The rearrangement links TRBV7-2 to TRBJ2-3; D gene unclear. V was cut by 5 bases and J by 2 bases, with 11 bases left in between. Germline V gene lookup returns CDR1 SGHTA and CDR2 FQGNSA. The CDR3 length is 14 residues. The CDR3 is CASSDRGFTDTQYF. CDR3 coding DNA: TGTGCCAGCAGCGATAGAGGCTTCACAGATACGCAGTATTTT.

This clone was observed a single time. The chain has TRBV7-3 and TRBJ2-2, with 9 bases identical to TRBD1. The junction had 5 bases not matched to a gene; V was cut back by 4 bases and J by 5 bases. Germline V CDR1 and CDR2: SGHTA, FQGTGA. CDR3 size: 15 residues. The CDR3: CASSSRQGGTGELFF. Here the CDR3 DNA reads TGTGCCAGCAGCTCCCGACAGGGGGGTACCGGGGAGCTGTTTTTT.

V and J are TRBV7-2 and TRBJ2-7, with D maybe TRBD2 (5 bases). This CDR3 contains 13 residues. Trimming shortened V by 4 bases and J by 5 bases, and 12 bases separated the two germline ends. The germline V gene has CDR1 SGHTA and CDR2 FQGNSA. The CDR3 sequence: CASSSREADEQYF. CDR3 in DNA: TGTGCCAGCAGCTCCCGGGAAGCCGACGAGCAGTACTTC. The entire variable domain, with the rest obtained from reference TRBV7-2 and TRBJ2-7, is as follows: GAGVSQSPSNKVTEKGKDVELRCDPISGHTALYWYRQSLGQGLEFLIYFQGNSAPDKSGLPSDRFSAERTGGSVSTLTIQRTQQEDSAVYLCASSSREADEQYFGPGTRLTVT.

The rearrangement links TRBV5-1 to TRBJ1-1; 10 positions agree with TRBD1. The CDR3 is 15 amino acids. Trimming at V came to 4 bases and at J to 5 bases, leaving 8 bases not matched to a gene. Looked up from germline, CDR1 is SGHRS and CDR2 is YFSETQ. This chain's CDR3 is CASSKTGGAETEAFF. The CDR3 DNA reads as TGCGCCAGCAGCAAGACAGGGGGCGCGGAAACTGAAGCTTTCTTT.

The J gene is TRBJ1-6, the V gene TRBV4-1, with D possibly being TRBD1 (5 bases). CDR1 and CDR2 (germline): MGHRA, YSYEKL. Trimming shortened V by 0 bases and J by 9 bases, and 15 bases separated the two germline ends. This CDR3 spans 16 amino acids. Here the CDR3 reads CASSQESPGWTSPLHF. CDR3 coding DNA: TGCGCCAGCAGCCAAGAAAGCCCAGGGTGGACTTCACCCCTCCACTTT.

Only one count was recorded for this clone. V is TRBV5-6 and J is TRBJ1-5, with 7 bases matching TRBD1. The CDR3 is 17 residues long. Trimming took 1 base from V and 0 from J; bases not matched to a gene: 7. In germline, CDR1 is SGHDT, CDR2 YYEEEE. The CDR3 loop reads CASSLFGTDYSNQPQHF. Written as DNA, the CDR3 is TGTGCCAGCAGCTTGTTTGGGACAGACTATAGCAATCAGCCCCAGCATTTT.